One and the same sample provided the 7 T cell receptor beta chains below, sequenced in a study of blood T cell repertoires in COVID-19. Only in-frame clones appear in the TCRdb table, and some are missing; sequencing was by immunoSEQ multiplex PCR. Of about 200,000 clones in the sample, 75% to 85% were seen once. The sample consisted of PBMCs or T cells enriched from blood (not recorded which). All receptors come from a man aged 40-49 years who had recovered from COVID-19.

The gene calls are TRBV3-1 (or the pseudogene TRBV3-2) and TRBJ1-1; D call uncertain. CDR1 LGHDT and CDR2 YNNKEL come from the germline V gene (reference sequence). Deletions cut 8 bases from V and 8 bases from J, with 12 bases between. The CDR3 has 11 residues. CDR3 bases: TGTGCCAGCTCCCACACGGGGGAAGCTTTCTTT. It translates to CASSHTGEAFF.

This chain links TRBV6-5 with TRBJ1-3; no firm D call. CDR3 size: 12 residues. With 4 bases removed from V and 8 bases from J, the gap between germline ends came to 9 bases. Germline CDR1 and CDR2: MNHEY and SVGAGI. The CDR3 DNA reads as TGTGCCAGCAGTTCCCCGGCGGACACCATATATTTT. Encoded protein: CASSSPADTIYF.

This clone was counted only a few times. The rearrangement uses TRBV7-2 and TRBJ2-7; 10 bases align to TRBD1. Germline CDR1 and CDR2: SGHTA and FQGNSA. The V and J ends lost 1 base and 3 bases, in that order; junction bases with no gene match: 9. The CDR3 length is 17 residues. The DNA for the CDR3 is TGTGCCAGCAGCTTAGAGGGGGTTGGGACAGGGGACTACGAGCAGTACGTC. Translation gives CASSLEGVGTGDYEQYV.

The V gene is TRBV7-2, the J gene TRBJ1-4, with D unresolved. This CDR3 has 14 amino acids. From germline, CDR1 is SGHTA and CDR2 FQGNSA. V lost 5 bases to trimming and J lost 0 bases, with 7 bases between them. The CDR3 DNA reads as TGTGCCAGCAGCGCTCGGGCAACTAATGAAAAACTGTTTTTT. Protein sequence: CASSARATNEKLFF.

The chain uses TRBV10-1 and TRBJ2-3, with a possible D match to TRBD1 (7 bases). Germline CDR1 WNHNN, CDR2 SYGVQD (reference sequence). V dropped 8 bases and J dropped 5 bases, with 14 bases sitting between them. CDR3 length: 13 residues. The CDR3 coding sequence is TGCGCCAGCCGGGAGCAGGGGGAAGATACGCAGTATTTT. Its translation: CASREQGEDTQYF.

V and J are TRBV18 and TRBJ1-1, with 9 bases matching TRBD1. The length of the CDR3 is 15 residues. Germline trimming cut 1 base from V and 7 bases from J; bases unmatched to any gene: 7. Germline assignment: CDR1 KGHSH and CDR2 LQKENI. CDR3 nucleotides: TGTGCCAGCTCACCACTTAAAGGACAGGGGATTGAAGCTTTCTTT. It yields the protein CASSPLKGQGIEAFF.

The chain couples TRBV7-2 to TRBJ2-5, with D maybe TRBD1 (6 bases). The CDR3 sequence is 16 residues long. The germline V and J ends were trimmed by 2 bases and 4 bases, with 17 bases remaining between them. Germline V CDR1 and CDR2: SGHTA, FQGNSA. The CDR3 spells CASSLPAGVVTETQYF. The CDR3 nucleotides read TGTGCCAGCAGCTTACCGGCAGGGGTGGTAACAGAGACCCAGTACTTC.